Shown below are 18 T cell receptor beta chains from a single sample sequenced in a study of blood T cells in healthy people across ages. With a J-beta primer mix and a sample-barcoded 5' primer, a second PCR ran 7 to 11 cycles. TCRdb re-derived calls from the 5' RACE reads in MiXCR, one entry per CDR3 protein. The data show around 1.5 million distinct CDR3 sequences, with about 35% seen just once and around 10% held by the top ten. The sequenced sample consisted of blood. Receptors were obtained from a woman aged 25 to 39 in good health.

This sequence joins TRBV20-1 and TRBJ1-1; 9 bases agree with TRBD1. Germline V gives CDR1 DFQATT, CDR2 SNEGSKA (reference sequence). After removal of 3 bases from V and 4 bases from J, the junction contained 6 bases not matched to a gene. The CDR3 is 14 residues long. The CDR3 DNA reads TGCAGTGCTAGGACAGGGGGAGGATTCACTGAAGCTTTCTTT. Translating gives CSARTGGGFTEAFF.

On this clonotype: A read error may be the cause here, since a much bigger clone is one base away. DNA of the CDR3: TGTGCCAGCAGCTTAATGGGGGGCGGCAATCAGCCCCAGCATTTT. Translated, it gives CASSLMGGGNQPQHF. The chain couples TRBV7-2 to TRBJ1-5; perhaps TRBD1 as D (6 bases). Trimming removed 2 bases at V and 2 bases at J, with 10 bases between. This CDR3 is 15 amino acids long. The germline V gene encodes CDR1 SGHTA and CDR2 FQGNSA.

The rearrangement links TRBV20-1 to TRBJ2-2, with TRBD1 as a possible D gene (5 bases). V lost 0 bases to trimming and J lost 8 bases, with 16 bases between them. CDR1 is DFQATT and CDR2 is SNEGSKA in the germline V gene (reference sequence). The CDR3 is 15 residues long. The CDR3 loop is CSARDTERGEGELFF. The CDR3 DNA follows: TGCAGTGCTAGAGATACGGAAAGGGGTGAGGGGGAGCTGTTTTTT.

In its sample, this clonotype was seen a few times. The genes are TRBV7-2 and TRBJ1-2; D is undetermined. From germline, CDR1 is SGHTA and CDR2 FQGNSA. The CDR3 runs 13 residues. Trimming left V 3 bases short and J 5 bases short, with 10 bases between. The CDR3 DNA sequence: TGTGCCAGCAGCTTCTACGGTTGGTATGGCTACACCTTC. It yields the protein CASSFYGWYGYTF.

V and J are TRBV30 and TRBJ1-1, with 8 nucleotides matching TRBD1. The V segment lost 5 bases and the J segment 5 bases; nucleotides outside the gene matches: 10. Looked up from germline, CDR1 is GTSNPN and CDR2 is SVGIG (reference sequence). This CDR3 is 14 amino acids long. This CDR3 is CAWDITQGGTEAFF. In DNA, the CDR3 is TGTGCCTGGGACATAACACAGGGGGGGACTGAAGCTTTCTTT.

This clonotype was detected only once. The rearrangement links TRBV20-1 to TRBJ2-7, with D perhaps being TRBD1 or TRBD2 (5 bases each). Germline V gene sequence: CDR1 DFQATT, CDR2 SNEGSKA (reference sequence). The V and J ends lost 3 bases and 8 bases respectively, with 20 bases between them. The CDR3 consists of 14 residues. CDR3 bases: TGCAGTGCTAGTGGGGCTAGCAGGAGTGACCAGCAGTACTTC. Its protein product is CSASGASRSDQQYF.

J is TRBJ2-7 and V is TRBV20-1; TRBD1 agrees at 8 bases. V lost 2 bases to trimming and J lost 1 base; unmatched junction nucleotides: 4. CDR1 DFQATT and CDR2 SNEGSKA come from the germline V gene (reference sequence). The CDR3 runs 14 residues. Written as DNA, the CDR3 is TGCAGTGCTAGAACAGGGGGAATATCCTACGAGCAGTACTTC. Its protein is CSARTGGISYEQYF.

This chain uses TRBV7-2 with TRBJ2-1; D not certain. Germline lookup yields CDR1 SGHTA and CDR2 FQGNSA. Trimming took 2 bases from V and 9 from J, leaving 8 bases between them. This CDR3 contains 12 residues. The CDR3 DNA sequence: TGTGCCAGCAGCTTACTCCGATTTGAGCAGTTCTTC. It encodes CASSLLRFEQFF.

This sequence joins TRBV6-6 and TRBJ1-6; D uncertain. Deletions cut 2 bases from V and 0 bases from J, with 8 bases between. Germline CDR1 MNHNY, CDR2 SVGAGI (reference sequence). The CDR3 consists of 16 residues. CDR3 residues: CASSYTQSSYNSPLHF. DNA of the CDR3: TGTGCCAGCAGTTACACACAGAGCTCCTATAATTCACCCCTCCACTTT.

J is TRBJ1-2 and V is TRBV7-9; 7 bases line up with TRBD1. CDR3 length: 16 residues. Trimming removed 5 bases from V and 2 bases from J; junction bases left unmatched: 11. Germline CDR1 reads SEHNR; CDR2 reads FQNEAQ (reference sequence). The CDR3: CASSANHRQGNYGYTF. Written as DNA, the CDR3 is TGTGCCAGCAGCGCCAACCACCGACAGGGCAACTATGGCTACACCTTC.

This clonotype was counted between two and nine times. This chain links TRBV20-1 with TRBJ2-1, with 13 bases aligning to TRBD2. The V gene end was trimmed by 1 base and the J gene end by 7 bases; junction bases not matched to a gene: 7. The V gene's germline CDR1 is DFQATT and CDR2 SNEGSKA (reference sequence). CDR3 size: 16 residues. In DNA, the CDR3 is TGCAGTGCTAGAGGGGAACTAGCGGGAGGGAGAAATGAGCAGTTCTTC. This encodes CSARGELAGGRNEQFF.

The chain joins TRBV7-9 to TRBJ2-5; 7 bases fit TRBD1. The CDR3 spans 14 residues. The trim removed 4 bases at V and 11 bases at J, leaving 13 bases unmatched. Germline CDR1 and CDR2: SEHNR and FQNEAQ (reference sequence). This CDR3 reads CASSSRASTGEQYF. The CDR3 bases are TGTGCCAGCAGCTCCCGGGCTTCCACAGGGGAGCAGTACTTC.

This chain links TRBV4-1 with TRBJ2-7, with TRBD2 matching 7 bases. V gave up 4 bases and J gave up 2 bases; unmatched junction bases: 8. This CDR3 comprises 15 residues. Germline V gene lookup returns CDR1 MGHRA and CDR2 YSYEKL. The CDR3 loop reads CASSRAGSAPYEQYF. The CDR3 DNA sequence: TGCGCCAGCAGCCGAGCGGGATCTGCCCCCTACGAGCAGTACTTC.

This chain connects TRBV7-9 to TRBJ2-7; 13 bases line up with TRBD2. Per germline, CDR1 SEHNR and CDR2 FQNEAQ (reference sequence). V was clipped by 5 bases and J by 4 bases; unmatched bases: 11. This CDR3 region has 17 residues. CDR3 in amino acids: CASSGRLAGGGAYEQYF. CDR3 sequence (DNA): TGTGCCAGCAGCGGGAGACTAGCGGGGGGAGGTGCATACGAGCAGTACTTC. Combining the CDR3 with reference TRBV7-9 and TRBJ2-7 gives the whole variable domain DTGVSQNPRHKITKRGQNVTFRCDPISEHNRLYWYRQTLGQGPEFLTYFQNEAQLEKSRLLSDRFSAERPKGSFSTLEIQRTEQGDSAMYLCASSGRLAGGGAYEQYFGPGTRLTVT.

This clonotype showed up just a few times. This rearrangement joins TRBV27 to TRBJ2-1; TRBD1 is a possible D gene (5 bases). Germline loops: CDR1 MNHEY, CDR2 SMNVEV (reference sequence). Trimming stripped 5 bases from V and 5 bases from J, with 10 bases between. The length of the CDR3 is 13 residues. CDR3 bases: TGTGCCAGCAGTCCAGGGAATAACAATGAGCAGTTCTTC. Translating gives CASSPGNNNEQFF.

On this clonotype itself: A read error may explain this, as a much larger clone is one base away. The J gene is TRBJ2-5, the V gene TRBV6-2 or TRBV6-3; D is undetermined. The CDR3 runs to 14 residues. V shed 7 bases and J shed 11 bases, with 23 bases lying between them. The V gene's germline CDR1 is MNHEY and CDR2 SVGEGT. CDR3 nucleotide sequence: TGTGCCAGCACTTCGCCCAGCAGAGGCAATGAGCAGTACTTC. It yields the protein CASTSPSRGNEQYF.

This sequence joins TRBV5-1 and TRBJ2-5, with D possibly matching TRBD2 (6 bases). Per germline, CDR1 SGHRS and CDR2 YFSETQ. CDR3 length: 15 residues. The germline V and J ends were trimmed by 3 bases and 11 bases, with 23 bases remaining between them. CDR3 protein: CASSSQGRNLREQYF. The CDR3 region has the DNA TGCGCCAGCAGCTCACAAGGACGGAACCTACGGGAGCAGTACTTC.

This clonotype has just a few counts. The CDR3 DNA is TGTGCCAGCAGTCAAGGGGGGGAGGAGATCTACGAGCAGTACTTC. It yields the protein CASSQGGEEIYEQYF. V gene TRBV28 combines with J gene TRBJ2-7; a possible D gene is TRBD2 (7 bases). The CDR3 spans 15 residues. Germline CDR1 reads MDHEN; CDR2 reads SYDVKM. Trimming shortened V by 5 bases and J by 3 bases, and 17 bases separated the two germline ends.